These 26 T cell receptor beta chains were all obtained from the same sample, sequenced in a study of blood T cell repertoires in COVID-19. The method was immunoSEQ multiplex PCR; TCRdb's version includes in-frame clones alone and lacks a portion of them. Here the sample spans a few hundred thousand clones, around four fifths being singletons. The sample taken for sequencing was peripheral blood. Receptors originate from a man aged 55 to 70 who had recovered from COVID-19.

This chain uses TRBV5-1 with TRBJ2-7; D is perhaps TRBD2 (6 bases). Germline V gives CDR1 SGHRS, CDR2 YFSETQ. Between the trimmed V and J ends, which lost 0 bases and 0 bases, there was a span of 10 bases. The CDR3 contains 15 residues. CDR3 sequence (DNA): TGCGCCAGCAGCTTGGTCTCGGGACTCTCCTACGAGCAGTACTTC. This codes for CASSLVSGLSYEQYF. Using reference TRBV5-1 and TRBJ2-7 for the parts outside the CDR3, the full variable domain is KAGVTQTPRYLIKTRGQQVTLSCSPISGHRSVSWYQQTPGQGLQFLFEYFSETQRNKGNFPGRFSGRQFSNSRSEMNVSTLELGDSALYLCASSLVSGLSYEQYFGPGTRLTVT.

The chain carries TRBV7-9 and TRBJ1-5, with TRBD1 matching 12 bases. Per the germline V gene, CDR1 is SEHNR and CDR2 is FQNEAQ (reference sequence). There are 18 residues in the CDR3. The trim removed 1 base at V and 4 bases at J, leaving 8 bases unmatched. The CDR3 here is CASSLDIGTGGRNQPQHF. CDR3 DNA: TGTGCCAGCAGCTTAGATATAGGGACAGGGGGCCGGAATCAGCCCCAGCATTTT. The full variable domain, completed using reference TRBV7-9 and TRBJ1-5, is DTGVSQNPRHKITKRGQNVTFRCDPISEHNRLYWYRQTLGQGPEFLTYFQNEAQLEKSRLLSDRFSAERPKGSFSTLEIQRTEQGDSAMYLCASSLDIGTGGRNQPQHFGDGTRLSIL.

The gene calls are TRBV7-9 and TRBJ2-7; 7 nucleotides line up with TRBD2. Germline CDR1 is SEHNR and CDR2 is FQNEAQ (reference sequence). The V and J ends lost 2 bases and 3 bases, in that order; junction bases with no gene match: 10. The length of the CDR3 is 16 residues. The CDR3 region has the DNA TGTGCCAGCAGCTTATCTTCGTGGGGGGAGGGCTACGAGCAGTACTTC. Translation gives CASSLSSWGEGYEQYF.

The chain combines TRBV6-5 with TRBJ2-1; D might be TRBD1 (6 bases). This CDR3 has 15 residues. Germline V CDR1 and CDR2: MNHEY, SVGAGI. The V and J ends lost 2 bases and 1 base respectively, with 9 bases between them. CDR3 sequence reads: CASSYRDISYNEQFF. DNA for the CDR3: TGTGCCAGCAGTTACCGGGACATTTCCTACAATGAGCAGTTCTTC.

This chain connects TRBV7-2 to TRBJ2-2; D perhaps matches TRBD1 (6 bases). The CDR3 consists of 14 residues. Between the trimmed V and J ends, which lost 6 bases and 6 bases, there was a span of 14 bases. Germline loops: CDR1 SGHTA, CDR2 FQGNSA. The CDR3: CASRSSGVAGELFF. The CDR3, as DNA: TGTGCCAGCAGGTCGTCAGGGGTCGCCGGGGAGCTGTTTTTT.

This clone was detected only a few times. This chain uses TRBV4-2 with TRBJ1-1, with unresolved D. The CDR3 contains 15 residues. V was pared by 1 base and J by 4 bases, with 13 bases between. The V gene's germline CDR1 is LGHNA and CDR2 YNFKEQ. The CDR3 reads CASSQGGEIATEAFF. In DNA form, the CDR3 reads TGTGCCAGCAGCCAAGGGGGAGAAATCGCCACTGAAGCTTTCTTT.

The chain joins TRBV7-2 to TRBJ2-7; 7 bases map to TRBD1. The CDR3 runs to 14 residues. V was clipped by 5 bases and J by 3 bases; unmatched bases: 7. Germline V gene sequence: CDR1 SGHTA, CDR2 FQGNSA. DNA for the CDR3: TGTGCCAGCAGCAACGGACAGGCCCGCTACGAGCAGTACTTC. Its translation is CASSNGQARYEQYF.

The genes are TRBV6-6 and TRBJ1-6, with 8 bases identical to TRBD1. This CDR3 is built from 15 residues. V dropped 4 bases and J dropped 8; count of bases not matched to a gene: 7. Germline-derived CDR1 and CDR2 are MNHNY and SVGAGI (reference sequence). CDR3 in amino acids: CASSLRQGRDSPLHF. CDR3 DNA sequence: TGTGCCAGCAGTTTGCGACAGGGGCGAGATTCACCCCTCCACTTT.

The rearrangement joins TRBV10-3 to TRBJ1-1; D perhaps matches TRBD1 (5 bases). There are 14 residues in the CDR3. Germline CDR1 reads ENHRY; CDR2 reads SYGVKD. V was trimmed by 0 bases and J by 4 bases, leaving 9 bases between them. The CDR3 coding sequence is TGTGCCATCAGTGAGTCGGCAGGGATCACTGAAGCTTTCTTT. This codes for CAISESAGITEAFF.

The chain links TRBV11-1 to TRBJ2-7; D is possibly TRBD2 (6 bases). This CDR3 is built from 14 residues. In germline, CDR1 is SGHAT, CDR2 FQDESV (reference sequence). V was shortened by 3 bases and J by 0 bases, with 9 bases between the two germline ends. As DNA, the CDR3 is TGTGCCAGCAGCTTTGGGGGGACCTCCTACGAGCAGTACTTC. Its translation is CASSFGGTSYEQYF.

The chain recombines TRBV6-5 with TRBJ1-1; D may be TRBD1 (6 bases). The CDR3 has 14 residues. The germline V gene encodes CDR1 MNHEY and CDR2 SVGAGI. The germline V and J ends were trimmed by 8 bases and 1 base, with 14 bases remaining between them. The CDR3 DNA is TGTGCCAGCGTCCGGCCGACAGGGAACACTGAAGCTTTCTTT. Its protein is CASVRPTGNTEAFF.

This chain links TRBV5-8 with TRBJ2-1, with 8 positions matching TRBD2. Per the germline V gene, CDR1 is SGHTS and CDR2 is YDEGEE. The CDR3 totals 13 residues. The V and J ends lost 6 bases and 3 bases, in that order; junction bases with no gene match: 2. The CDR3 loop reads CASNSGGYNEQFF. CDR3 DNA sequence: TGTGCCAGCAACAGCGGGGGCTACAATGAGCAGTTCTTC.

The CDR3 nucleotides read TGTGCCAGCAGTCCGGAACAGGGTTACTATGGCTACACCTTC. Translation: CASSPEQGYYGYTF. V is TRBV27 and J is TRBJ1-2; a possible D gene is TRBD1 (6 bases). Looked up from germline, CDR1 is MNHEY and CDR2 is SMNVEV (reference sequence). The V and J ends lost 5 bases and 3 bases respectively, with 13 bases between them. The CDR3 has 14 amino acids.

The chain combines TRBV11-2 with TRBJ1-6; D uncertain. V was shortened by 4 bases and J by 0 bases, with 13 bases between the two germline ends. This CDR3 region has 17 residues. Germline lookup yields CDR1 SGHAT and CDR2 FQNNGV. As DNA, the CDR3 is TGTGCCAGCAGCTCAGAACGTTCGAGCTCCTATAATTCACCCCTCCACTTT. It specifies CASSSERSSSYNSPLHF.

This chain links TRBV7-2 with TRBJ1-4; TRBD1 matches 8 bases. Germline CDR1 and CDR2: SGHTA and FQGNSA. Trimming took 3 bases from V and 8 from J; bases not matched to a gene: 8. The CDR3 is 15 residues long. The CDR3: CASSFRPGGREKLFF. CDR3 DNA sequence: TGTGCCAGCAGCTTCAGGCCAGGGGGCCGAGAAAAACTGTTTTTT.

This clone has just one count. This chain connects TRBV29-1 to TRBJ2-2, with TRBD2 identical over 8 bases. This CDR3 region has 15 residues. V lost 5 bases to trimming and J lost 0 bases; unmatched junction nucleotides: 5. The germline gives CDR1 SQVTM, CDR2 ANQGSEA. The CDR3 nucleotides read TGCAGCGTTAGGGAACTAGCGGCGAACACCGGGGAGCTGTTTTTT. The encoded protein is CSVRELAANTGELFF.

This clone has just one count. CDR3 sequence (DNA): TGTGCCAGCAGCTTAGGTGGGCTAGCGGGGGGGAGAAGGGAGCAGTTCTTC. As protein: CASSLGGLAGGRREQFF. This chain links TRBV11-2 with TRBJ2-1, with 12 bases lining up with TRBD2. This CDR3 has 17 amino acids. Germline assignment: CDR1 SGHAT and CDR2 FQNNGV. The V and J ends lost 1 base and 10 bases, in that order; junction bases with no gene match: 11. Filled out from reference TRBV11-2 and TRBJ2-1, the complete variable domain reads EAGVAQSPRYKIIEKRQSVAFWCNPISGHATLYWYQQILGQGPKLLIQFQNNGVVDDSQLPKDRFSAERLKGVDSTLKIQPAKLEDSAVYLCASSLGGLAGGRREQFFGPGTRLTVL.

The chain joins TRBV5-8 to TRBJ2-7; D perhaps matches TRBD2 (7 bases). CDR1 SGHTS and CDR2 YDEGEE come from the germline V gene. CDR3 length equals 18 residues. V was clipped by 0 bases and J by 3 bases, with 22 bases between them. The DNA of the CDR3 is TGTGCCAGCAGCTTGGCCCGAGTAACAGGGAGGGGCTACTACGAGCAGTACTTC. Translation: CASSLARVTGRGYYEQYF. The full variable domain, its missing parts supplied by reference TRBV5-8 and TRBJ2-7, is EAGVTQSPTHLIKTRGQQATLRCSPISGHTSVYWYQQALGLGLQFLLWYDEGEERNRGNFPPRFSGRQFPNYSSELNVNALELEDSALYLCASSLARVTGRGYYEQYFGPGTRLTVT.

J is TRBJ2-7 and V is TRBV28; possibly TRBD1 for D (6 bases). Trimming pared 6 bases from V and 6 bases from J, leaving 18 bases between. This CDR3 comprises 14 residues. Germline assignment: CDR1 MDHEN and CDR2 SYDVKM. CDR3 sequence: CASSTGTPASEQYF. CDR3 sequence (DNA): TGTGCCAGCAGCACCGGGACACCAGCCTCCGAGCAGTACTTC.

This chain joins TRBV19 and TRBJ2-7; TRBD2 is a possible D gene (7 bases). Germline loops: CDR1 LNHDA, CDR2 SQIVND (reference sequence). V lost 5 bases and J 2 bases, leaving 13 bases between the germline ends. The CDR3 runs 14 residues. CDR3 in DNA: TGTGCCAGTAGTGCCAGGGGAGGGCCCTACGAGCAGTACTTC. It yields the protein CASSARGGPYEQYF. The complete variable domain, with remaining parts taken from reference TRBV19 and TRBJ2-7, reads DGGITQSPKYLFRKEGQNVTLSCEQNLNHDAMYWYRQDPGQGLRLIYYSQIVNDFQKGDIAEGYSVSREKKESFPLTVTSAQKNPTAFYLCASSARGGPYEQYFGPGTRLTVT.

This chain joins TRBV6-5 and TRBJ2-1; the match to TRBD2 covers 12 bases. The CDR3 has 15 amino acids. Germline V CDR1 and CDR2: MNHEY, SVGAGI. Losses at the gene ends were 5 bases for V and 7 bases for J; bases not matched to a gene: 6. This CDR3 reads CASSKPGLAGNEQFF. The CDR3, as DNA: TGTGCCAGCAGTAAGCCGGGACTAGCGGGTAATGAGCAGTTCTTC.

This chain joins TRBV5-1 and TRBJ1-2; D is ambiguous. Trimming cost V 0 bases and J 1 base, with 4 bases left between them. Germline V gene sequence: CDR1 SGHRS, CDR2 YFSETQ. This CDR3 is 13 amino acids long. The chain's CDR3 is CASSLELNYGYTF. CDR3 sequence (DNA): TGCGCCAGCAGCTTGGAGCTTAACTATGGCTACACCTTC. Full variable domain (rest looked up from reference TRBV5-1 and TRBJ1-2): KAGVTQTPRYLIKTRGQQVTLSCSPISGHRSVSWYQQTPGQGLQFLFEYFSETQRNKGNFPGRFSGRQFSNSRSEMNVSTLELGDSALYLCASSLELNYGYTFGSGTRLTVV.

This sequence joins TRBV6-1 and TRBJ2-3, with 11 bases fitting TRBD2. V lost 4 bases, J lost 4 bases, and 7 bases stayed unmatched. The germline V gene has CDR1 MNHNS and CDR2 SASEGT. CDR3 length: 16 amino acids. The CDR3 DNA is TGTGCCAGCAGTGGTTTAGCGGGAGGGCCGCCAGATACGCAGTATTTT. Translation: CASSGLAGGPPDTQYF.

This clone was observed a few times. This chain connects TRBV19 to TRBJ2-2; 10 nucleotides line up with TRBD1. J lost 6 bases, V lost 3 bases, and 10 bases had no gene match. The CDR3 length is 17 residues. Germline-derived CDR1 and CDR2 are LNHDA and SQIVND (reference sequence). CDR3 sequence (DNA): TGTGCCAGTAGTATGGTATCCCCGACAGGGGGCGCCGGGGAGCTGTTTTTT. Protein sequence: CASSMVSPTGGAGELFF.

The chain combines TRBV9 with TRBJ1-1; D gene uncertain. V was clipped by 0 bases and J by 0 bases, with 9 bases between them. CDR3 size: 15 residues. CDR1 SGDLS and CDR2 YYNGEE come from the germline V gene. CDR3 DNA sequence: TGTGCCAGCAGCGTAGGGGCAGCAATGAACACTGAAGCTTTCTTT. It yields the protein CASSVGAAMNTEAFF. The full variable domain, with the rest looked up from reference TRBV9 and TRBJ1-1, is DSGVTQTPKHLITATGQRVTLRCSPRSGDLSVYWYQQSLDQGLQFLIQYYNGEERAKGNILERFSAQQFPDLHSELNLSSLELGDSALYFCASSVGAAMNTEAFFGQGTRLTVV.

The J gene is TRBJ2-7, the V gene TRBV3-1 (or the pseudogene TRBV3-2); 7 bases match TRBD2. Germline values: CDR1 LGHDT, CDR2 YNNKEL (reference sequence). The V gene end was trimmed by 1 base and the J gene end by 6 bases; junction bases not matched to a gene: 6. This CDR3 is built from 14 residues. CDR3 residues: CASSQVAGVVEQYF. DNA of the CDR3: TGTGCCAGCAGCCAAGTTGCGGGAGTTGTCGAGCAGTACTTC.